This T cell receptor beta chain is from a study of shared clonotypes between healthy human individuals. Repertoires were generated with immunoSEQ multiplex PCR, while TCRdb's copy carries only in-frame clones and drops some. The sample has approximately 1,000,000 clones; roughly 77% are singletons. This clone showed up just a few times. No antigen is known for it. Germline CDR1 is PRHDT and CDR2 is FYEKMQ (reference sequence). CDR3 length: 19 amino acids. The V and J ends lost 5 bases and 2 bases, in that order; junction bases with no gene match: 19. The study's findings and limits: Limitation of the genetic and exposure-history diversity represented came from the few donors. Rarefaction gave evidence that sorted-subset sequencing remained incomplete despite large depth.

A CD45RA-negative memory subset and a CD45RA+ naive subset were separated from the CD4+ cells. The clonotype comes from a man between 18 and 35 years old in good health. Some clones in this sample may be carry-over from other donors' samples. Material for sequencing was memory CD4+ T cells from PBMCs. Subset: CD45RA-negative fraction. The chain is built from TRBV13 and TRBJ2-7; 9 bases agree with TRBD2. DNA of the CDR3: TGTGCCAGCAGCCGGTCCGGGACTAGCTCCAAATTTTCGCCCTACGAGCAGTACTTC. Amino acids: CASSRSGTSSKFSPYEQYF.